Detailed here is one TCR beta chain. Per germline, CDR1 MNHEY and CDR2 SVGAGI. The V gene end was trimmed by 4 bases and the J gene end by 6 bases; junction bases not matched to a gene: 3. This CDR3 contains 14 residues. 13 Jbeta primers and 60 Vbeta primers were used for the PCR. Only in-frame clones appear in the TCRdb table, and some are missing; sequencing was by immunoSEQ multiplex PCR. Of under 200,000 clones listed, roughly four fifths are singletons. This specimen comes from a study of cytomegalovirus exposure and HLA in healthy donors. This clonotype was obtained from a woman aged 45 to 65 in good health and CMV-seronegative. The rearrangement joins TRBV6-5 to TRBJ1-5, with 10 positions matching TRBD1. The sequenced sample consisted of PBMCs. Here the CDR3 reads CASSSDRGAQPQHF. CDR3 DNA sequence: TGTGCCAGCAGTTCGGACAGGGGGGCTCAGCCCCAGCATTTT.